What follows are 10 T cell receptor beta chains derived from one specimen sequenced in a study of regulatory T cells in long-lasting Graves disease. Researchers made TCR beta libraries by using iRepertoire HTBI primers and running Arm-PCR on CDR3 regions. Using its own MiXCR run on the multiplex PCR reads, TCRdb lists one record per CDR3 protein. This repertoire shows roughly 400,000 distinct CDR3 sequences, about 21% found once; its top ten account for 13% to 15%. Stated time point: persistent/refractory GD, antithyroid drugs over 5 years with positive TRAb. From PBMCs, RNA was extracted and then used to make the TCR library. Sequencing was performed on peripheral blood mononuclear cells (PBMCs), taken when the disease was refractory, from a patient treated with antithyroid drugs. The receptors come from a female donor with Graves disease.

This clonotype was recorded many times. The chain links TRBV7-8 to TRBJ1-3; tentative D call: TRBD1 (6 bases). Germline V gene lookup returns CDR1 SGHVS and CDR2 FQNEAQ. CDR3 length: 18 amino acids. V lost 2 bases and J lost 2, with 19 bases in between. CDR3 sequence (DNA): TGTGCCAGCAGCTTACTACTTAAACAGGGAGTTACTGGAAACACCATATATTTT. Residues: CASSLLLKQGVTGNTIYF.

This chain connects TRBV11-2 to TRBJ2-1; D call uncertain. Trimming left V 5 bases short and J 3 bases short, with 14 bases between. Germline V lookup: CDR1 SGHAT, CDR2 FQNNGV. The CDR3 has 15 amino acids. The CDR3 loop reads CASSTTPNNYNEQFF. CDR3 DNA: TGTGCCAGCAGCACCACACCGAACAACTACAATGAGCAGTTCTTC.

The rearrangement joins TRBV2 to TRBJ2-5, with 12 bases matching TRBD1. Germline trimming cut 8 bases from V and 5 bases from J; bases unmatched to any gene: 12. The CDR3 consists of 16 residues. The germline CDR1 and CDR2 sequences are SNHLY and FYNNEI. CDR3 nucleotide sequence: TGTGCCAGCTCGGGGACAGGGGGCGGAGGAACGGAGACCCAGTACTTC. Protein sequence: CASSGTGGGGTETQYF.

The chain employs TRBV2 and TRBJ2-3; 7 nucleotides align to TRBD2. The CDR3 sequence is 14 residues long. Germline trimming cut 4 bases from V and 5 bases from J; bases unmatched to any gene: 6. Germline assignment: CDR1 SNHLY and CDR2 FYNNEI. The CDR3 nucleotides read TGTGCCAGCAGTGGGGGGGGGTTCGGAGATACGCAGTATTTT. Encoded protein: CASSGGGFGDTQYF.

This clonotype was recorded many times. The CDR3 DNA sequence: TGTGCCACCAGGGTGGTGCCGAACACTGAAGCTTTCTTT. This gives the protein CATRVVPNTEAFF. V usage is TRBV2 and J usage is TRBJ1-1, with TRBD1 as a possible D gene (5 bases). V shed 10 bases and J shed 1 base, with 13 bases lying between them. This CDR3 has 13 residues. CDR1 SNHLY and CDR2 FYNNEI come from the germline V gene.

In DNA, the CDR3 is TGCAGCGGAAACAGGGGGCGCGGGGAGACCCAGTACTTC. Its translation is CSGNRGRGETQYF. The chain uses TRBV29-1 and TRBJ2-5; 9 nucleotides line up with TRBD1. The CDR3 extends over 13 amino acids. Germline-derived CDR1 and CDR2 are SQVTM and ANQGSEA. V was pared by 7 bases and J by 5 bases, with 8 bases of the junction left unmatched.

This clonotype turned up a few times. It may be a read error: a sequence one base away is much more abundant. The chain is built from TRBV3-1 and TRBJ1-5; D is unresolved. V was clipped by 3 bases and J by 3 bases, with 9 bases between them. This CDR3 has 14 amino acids. CDR1 is LGHDT, CDR2 YNNKEL, per germline (reference sequence). DNA for the CDR3: TGTGCCAGCAGCCACCGACAAGTCAATCAGCCCCAGCATTTT. Amino acid sequence: CASSHRQVNQPQHF.

In its sample, this clonotype was seen many times. The rearrangement uses TRBV28 and TRBJ1-6; 10 positions match TRBD1. The CDR3 length is 16 residues. The ends lost 5 bases at V and 6 bases at J; junction bases unmatched: 7. Germline lookup yields CDR1 MDHEN and CDR2 SYDVKM. The CDR3 sequence is CASSPPGTGANSPLHF. CDR3 sequence (DNA): TGTGCCAGCAGTCCACCCGGGACAGGGGCTAATTCACCCCTCCACTTT.

This clonotype was found many times. The chain joins TRBV2 to TRBJ1-3; tentatively, D is TRBD1 (5 bases). The CDR3 is 15 residues long. Germline V gene data show CDR1 as SNHLY and CDR2 as FYNNEI. The V end lost 7 bases, the J end lost 2 bases, and 15 bases lay between the germline ends. Written as DNA, the CDR3 is TGTGCCAGCAAGCGCCAGACAGACGCTGGAAACACCATATATTTT. It translates to CASKRQTDAGNTIYF.

This clonotype was observed once. One junction end does not reproduce the germline sequence, and a read error may be involved. The chain combines TRBV11-2 with TRBJ2-1; tentatively, D is TRBD1 (6 bases). Germline V gene data show CDR1 as SGHAT and CDR2 as FQNNGV. The CDR3 extends over 13 amino acids. In DNA, the CDR3 is TGTGCCAGCAGCTTATACAGGGACAATGAGCTGTTCTTC. Translating it yields CASSLYRDNELFF. Supplemented by reference TRBV11-2 and TRBJ2-1, the full variable domain reads EAGVAQSPRYKIIEKRQSVAFWCNPISGHATLYWYQQILGQGPKLLIQFQNNGVVDDSQLPKDRFSAERLKGVDSTLKIQPAKLEDSAVYLCASSLYRDNELFFGPGTRLTVL.